This entry lists 25 T cell receptor beta chains sequenced from one sample in a study of Tregs in tolerant kidney transplant recipients. Clones were sequenced by immunoSEQ multiplex PCR, and TCRdb holds only the in-frame ones, with some missing. The profile covers about 110,000 clones, with almost 90% appearing a single time and about 0.31% taken by the ten largest. The specimen was CD4+ T cells from blood, collected before the transplant. Receptors originate from a human donor who received a combined kidney and bone marrow transplant.

The chain has TRBV2 and TRBJ2-1, with 11 bases that match TRBD2. This CDR3 has 17 residues. V lost 4 bases and J lost 2; bases outside the gene matches: 7. Germline CDR1 is SNHLY and CDR2 is FYNNEI. Written as DNA, the CDR3 is TGTGCCAGCAGTGGGGCACTAGCGGGGGCCGCCTACAATGAGCAGTTCTTC. Protein: CASSGALAGAAYNEQFF.

The genes are TRBV5-1 and TRBJ1-1; the match to TRBD1 covers 7 bases. V lost 4 bases and J lost 5; bases outside the gene matches: 5. CDR1 is SGHRS, CDR2 YFSETQ, per germline. CDR3 size: 13 residues. In DNA, the CDR3 is TGCGCCAGCAGCACCCAGGGGGGTACTGAAGCTTTCTTT. It translates to CASSTQGGTEAFF.

The genes are TRBV6-1 and TRBJ1-1, with D possibly matching TRBD1 (5 bases). CDR1 MNHNS and CDR2 SASEGT come from the germline V gene. V shed 6 bases and J shed 4 bases, with 18 bases lying between them. The CDR3 is made up of 15 amino acids. The CDR3, as DNA: TGTGCCAGCAGCTCAGGGATGGGAGGGACCACTGAAGCTTTCTTT. It is translated as CASSSGMGGTTEAFF.

V gene TRBV7-2 combines with J gene TRBJ2-7, with TRBD2 matching 8 bases. V dropped 7 bases and J dropped 6; count of bases not matched to a gene: 17. The CDR3 length is 16 residues. CDR1 is SGHTA, CDR2 FQGNSA, per germline. CDR3 sequence (DNA): TGTGCCAGCAACCTGGGGGCTGGGACTAGACCTACCGAGCAGTACTTC. Amino acid sequence: CASNLGAGTRPTEQYF.

The DNA of the CDR3 is TGTGCCAGCAGTTACGGTGACAGGGGGGGGTACACTGAAGCTTTCTTT. This translates into CASSYGDRGGYTEAFF. This chain connects TRBV6-5 to TRBJ1-1; 9 bases agree with TRBD1. The CDR3 sequence is 16 residues long. V gave up 2 bases and J gave up 3 bases; unmatched junction bases: 7. The V gene's germline CDR1 is MNHEY and CDR2 SVGAGI.

The rearrangement uses TRBV6-5 and TRBJ2-3; 9 bases map to TRBD2. V was clipped by 6 bases and J by 6 bases; unmatched bases: 7. Germline CDR1 and CDR2: MNHEY and SVGAGI. The length of the CDR3 is 14 residues. DNA for the CDR3: TGTGCCAGCAGGGATAGCGGGGGTGGGGATACGCAGTATTTT. Protein: CASRDSGGGDTQYF.

This CDR3 is CATSRGDKNQETQYF. DNA for the CDR3: TGTGCCACCAGCAGAGGGGACAAGAATCAAGAGACCCAGTACTTC. The rearrangement links TRBV15 to TRBJ2-5, with D perhaps matching TRBD1 (6 bases). There are 15 residues in the CDR3. Germline assignment: CDR1 LNHNV and CDR2 YYDKDF (reference sequence). V dropped 1 base and J dropped 2 bases, with 11 bases sitting between them.

This clone has only one observation. V gene TRBV6-5 combines with J gene TRBJ2-2, with D possibly matching TRBD2 (6 bases). Trimming left V 8 bases short and J 6 bases short, with 10 bases between. This CDR3 is built from 12 residues. Germline V gene sequence: CDR1 MNHEY, CDR2 SVGAGI. CDR3 protein: CASLTGAGELFF. The CDR3 DNA sequence: TGTGCCAGCCTTACGGGGGCCGGGGAGCTGTTTTTT.

The chain is built from TRBV29-1 and TRBJ1-2; perhaps TRBD1 as D (5 bases). V lost 8 bases to trimming and J lost 7 bases, with 20 bases between them. The CDR3 is 13 amino acids. CDR1 is SQVTM and CDR2 is ANQGSEA in the germline V gene. The CDR3 DNA reads as TGCAGCTCCGGCGGGGGTAGCTCGCCTGGCTACACCTTC. This gives the protein CSSGGGSSPGYTF.

This chain connects TRBV18 to TRBJ2-5, with D possibly TRBD2 on 6 matching bases. V was trimmed by 1 base and J by 1 base, leaving 10 bases between them. The CDR3 contains 15 residues. From germline, CDR1 is KGHSH and CDR2 LQKENI. Here the CDR3 DNA reads TGTGCCAGCTCACCACGGGGACTGACCCAAGAGACCCAGTACTTC. It codes for CASSPRGLTQETQYF.

The chain uses TRBV5-4 and TRBJ2-1, with TRBD2 matching 15 bases. CDR3 size: 17 residues. V was clipped by 4 bases and J by 6 bases; unmatched bases: 8. CDR1 and CDR2 from the germline V gene are SGHNT and YYREEE (reference sequence). The CDR3 nucleotides read TGTGCCAGCAGCGGACCGGGACTAGCGGGGGGCCCCAATGAGCAGTTCTTC. It is translated as CASSGPGLAGGPNEQFF.

The chain has TRBV25-1 and TRBJ1-2; 9 bases match TRBD1. The CDR3 has 17 residues. V lost 0 bases and J lost 7; bases outside the gene matches: 12. The germline CDR1 and CDR2 sequences are MGHDK and SYGVNS. CDR3 coding DNA: TGTGCCAGCAGTGAATATTGGGATACAGGGGGCGCGTCTGGCTACACCTTC. It encodes CASSEYWDTGGASGYTF.

The V and J genes are TRBV15 and TRBJ1-4, with D maybe TRBD1 (5 bases). Germline V gene data show CDR1 as LNHNV and CDR2 as YYDKDF (reference sequence). The V end lost 1 base, the J end lost 6 bases, and 9 bases lay between the germline ends. The CDR3 is made up of 14 amino acids. The CDR3 reads CATSRGGADEKLFF. Here the CDR3 DNA reads TGTGCCACCAGCAGAGGTGGGGCGGATGAAAAACTGTTTTTT.

The genes are TRBV19 and TRBJ2-5, with 8 nucleotides matching TRBD1. Germline V lookup: CDR1 LNHDA, CDR2 SQIVND (reference sequence). The CDR3 sequence is 13 residues long. J gave up 4 bases and V 9 bases, and 7 bases lay outside the gene matches. Here the CDR3 reads CASKDRVGETQYF. The DNA for the CDR3 is TGTGCCAGCAAGGACAGGGTCGGAGAGACCCAGTACTTC.

The chain is built from TRBV18 and TRBJ2-1; TRBD2 matches 7 bases. Per the germline V gene, CDR1 is KGHSH and CDR2 is LQKENI. V gave up 3 bases and J gave up 6 bases; unmatched junction bases: 2. This CDR3 has 13 amino acids. CDR3 DNA: TGTGCCAGCTCACCCCGACTAGCCAATGAGCAGTTCTTC. Its protein product is CASSPRLANEQFF.

The V gene is TRBV21-1, the J gene TRBJ2-7; the table's D call TRBD1 went unverified against the DNA. TRBV21-1 is a listed pseudogene. CDR3 length: 13 amino acids. The DNA of the CDR3 is TGTGCCAGCTGTCCCCCCCAGGGCTACGAGCAGTACTTC. It encodes CASCPPQGYEQYF.

This clone was counted once. The gene calls are TRBV14 and TRBJ2-3; D unresolved. This CDR3 is built from 11 residues. V was shortened by 5 bases and J by 6 bases, with 6 bases between the two germline ends. Germline assignment: CDR1 SGHDN and CDR2 FVKESK. The CDR3 protein is CASSKADTQYF. CDR3 bases: TGTGCCAGCAGCAAAGCTGATACGCAGTATTTT.

This clone was counted a single time. CDR3 amino acids: CASSEGRSGGADTQYF. The CDR3 nucleotides are TGTGCCAGCAGTGAAGGGAGGTCGGGGGGCGCAGATACGCAGTATTTT. The V gene is TRBV2, the J gene TRBJ2-3; TRBD2 might be the D (7 bases). The germline V gene has CDR1 SNHLY and CDR2 FYNNEI. Trimming left V 1 base short and J 4 bases short, with 15 bases between. The CDR3 has 16 residues.

The chain combines TRBV28 with TRBJ2-5; 7 bases fit TRBD1. CDR3 length equals 15 residues. J lost 3 bases, V lost 3 bases, and 7 bases had no gene match. The germline CDR1 and CDR2 sequences are MDHEN and SYDVKM. Here the CDR3 reads CASSFGTAMKETQYF. CDR3 nucleotides: TGTGCCAGCAGTTTCGGGACAGCCATGAAAGAGACCCAGTACTTC. Variable domain in full (rest from reference TRBV28 and TRBJ2-5): DVKVTQSSRYLVKRTGEKVFLECVQDMDHENMFWYRQDPGLGLRLIYFSYDVKMKEKGDIPEGYSVSREKKERFSLILESASTNQTSMYLCASSFGTAMKETQYFGPGTRLLVL.

This clone occurred once. This chain links TRBV5-1 with TRBJ1-1; 8 nucleotides match TRBD1. The J segment lost 6 bases and the V segment lost 7 bases, leaving 11 bases of the junction unmatched. Germline assignment: CDR1 SGHRS and CDR2 YFSETQ. The CDR3 is 14 residues long. The CDR3 bases are TGCGCCAGCCGAGGGGACAGGCCATTCCCTGAAGCTTTCTTT. This encodes CASRGDRPFPEAFF.

The chain uses TRBV5-6 and TRBJ2-7; D gene unclear. Deletions cut 4 bases from V and 3 bases from J, with 8 bases between. CDR3 length: 12 residues. The germline CDR1 and CDR2 sequences are SGHDT and YYEEEE. CDR3 nucleotide sequence: TGTGCCAGCAGCGGTAATAGCTACGAGCAGTACTTC. Protein: CASSGNSYEQYF.

The rearrangement links TRBV6-5 to TRBJ2-7, with TRBD2 matching 7 bases. The V gene's germline CDR1 is MNHEY and CDR2 SVGAGI. Unmatched junction bases numbered 6, after V lost 6 bases and J lost 1 base. CDR3 length equals 14 residues. CDR3 sequence reads: CASSRGLDSYEQYF. The DNA of the CDR3 is TGTGCCAGCAGCCGAGGACTAGATTCCTACGAGCAGTACTTC.

In its sample, this clone was seen once. This chain links TRBV10-3 with TRBJ2-7; 9 nucleotides align to TRBD1. Germline values: CDR1 ENHRY, CDR2 SYGVKD. The trim removed 6 bases at V and 4 bases at J, leaving 4 bases unmatched. The CDR3 consists of 13 residues. The CDR3 coding sequence is TGTGCCATCAGCACCGGACAGGGGTACGAGCAGTACTTC. Amino acids: CAISTGQGYEQYF.

The rearrangement joins TRBV6-5 to TRBJ1-2; TRBD1 matches 9 bases. The CDR3 runs 13 residues. Losses at the gene ends were 5 bases for V and 4 bases for J; bases not matched to a gene: 2. Per the germline V gene, CDR1 is MNHEY and CDR2 is SVGAGI. The CDR3 nucleotides read TGTGCCAGCAGTGAACAGGGGGCCTATGGCTACACCTTC. This encodes CASSEQGAYGYTF.

Only a few counts were recorded for this clone. The V call is TRBV25-1, the J call TRBJ1-2; no clear D. This CDR3 is 13 amino acids long. The ends were cut back, 5 bases at V and 3 bases at J, with 10 bases in the middle. Germline V gives CDR1 MGHDK, CDR2 SYGVNS. This CDR3 is CASSLGVDYGYTF. CDR3 DNA sequence: TGTGCCAGCAGTCTCGGGGTAGACTATGGCTACACCTTC.